A single TCR beta chain is shown here with its context. Its antigen remains unknown. Germline trimming cut 0 bases from V and 2 bases from J; bases unmatched to any gene: 10. This CDR3 has 17 residues. Germline V gives CDR1 LNHNV, CDR2 YYDKDF (reference sequence). This specimen comes from a study of CD8+ T cells in alopecia areata. Treatment defined: oral pan-JAK inhibitor, 5-10 mg twice daily. cDNA serving as the sequencing template came from extracted, reverse transcribed RNA. Assay used: immunoSEQ multiplex PCR; TCRdb lists only in-frame clones, some missing. The sample shows approximately 45,000 clones, just over 65% of them seen only once. General study results and limits: Scalp samples also yield sequences of resident alphabeta T cells from normal skin.

This specimen was CD8+ T cells sorted from blood, taken at week 4, from a patient treated with tofacitinib. The source of this sequence is a human donor with alopecia areata. This chain joins TRBV15 and TRBJ2-7, with 7 positions matching TRBD2. DNA for the CDR3: TGTGCCACCAGCAGAGATGCGGGGAGGGGAGAAACCTACGAGCAGTACTTC. Amino acid sequence: CATSRDAGRGETYEQYF.